The entry that follows covers one TCR beta chain sequence. Its antigen is as yet unknown. CDR1 is SGHVS and CDR2 is FQNEAQ in the germline V gene. CDR3 size: 16 residues. The V gene lost 5 bases and the J gene lost 0 bases, with 17 bases spanning the gap. Generation of TCR cDNA used 5'RACE template switching (which added a universal primer site and UMIs). MiXCR, applied by TCRdb to the 5' RACE reads, yields one record per CDR3 protein. Of approximately 260,000 distinct CDR3 sequences in the sample, about an eighth are singletons; the top ten hold roughly 0.5%. The data belong to a study of T cells after yellow fever vaccination. Study outcomes and limitations: At under 98% for CD4 and approximately 88% for CD8, most primary-vaccination clones showed up again after the booster. Some clonotypes, a small share, were shared between CD4 and CD8 compartments.

Here the sequenced sample was CD4+ T cells sorted from PBMCs, taken 45 days after the yellow fever booster vaccination. The receptor was derived from a man aged 30 to 45 who received the YFV17D yellow fever vaccine. The chain combines TRBV7-8 with TRBJ2-7; D gene uncertain. The CDR3 region is CASSPQTRVSSYEQYF. The CDR3, as DNA: TGTGCCAGCAGCCCCCAAACCCGAGTTAGCTCCTACGAGCAGTACTTC.